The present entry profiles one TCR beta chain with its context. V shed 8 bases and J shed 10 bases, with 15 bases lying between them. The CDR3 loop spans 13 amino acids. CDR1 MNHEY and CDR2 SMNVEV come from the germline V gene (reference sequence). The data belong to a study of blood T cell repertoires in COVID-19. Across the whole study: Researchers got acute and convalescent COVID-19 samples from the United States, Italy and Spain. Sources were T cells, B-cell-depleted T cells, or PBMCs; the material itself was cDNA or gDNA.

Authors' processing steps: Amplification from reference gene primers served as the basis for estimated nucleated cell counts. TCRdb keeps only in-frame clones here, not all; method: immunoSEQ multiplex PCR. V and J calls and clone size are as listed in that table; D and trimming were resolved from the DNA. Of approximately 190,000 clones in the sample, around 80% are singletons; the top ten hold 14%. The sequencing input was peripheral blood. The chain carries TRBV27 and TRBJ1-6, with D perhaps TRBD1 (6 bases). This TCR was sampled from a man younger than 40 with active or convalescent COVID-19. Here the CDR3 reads CASGEGVRSPLHF. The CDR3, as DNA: TGTGCCAGCGGAGAGGGGGTGCGATCACCCCTCCACTTT.